This TCR beta chain was recorded in a study of molecular identifiers for immune sequencing clone quantification (dated by TCRdb to the late 2010s). Study-level background: For a replicate experiment, RNA from around 20,000 or 100,000 naive CD8 T cells was divided into five aliquots, of which four were sequenced. This methods study benchmarked molecular-identifier clustering-based TCR repertoire sequencing (MIDCIRS) and TCR RNA copy counting, using CD8 T cells to do so.

Results and caveats for the whole study, not just this receptor: The naive libraries included spiked-in Jurkat TCR RNA (around 9 copies' worth), and this RNA is not part of the donor repertoire. Modeling indicated about 3.1 TCR RNA copies recovered per cell, compared with about 10 by digital PCR, which implies a capture efficiency of approximately 30%. In CMV-specific effector cells, over 98% of molecules were held by clones above 20 RNA copies, whereas under 1% of molecules were held by such clones in naive cells. The sizes of highly expanded clones could end up underestimated when identical TCR molecules share a barcode. When barcode sub-clustering was left out, chimeric consensus sequences inflated TCR diversity, with chimeras reaching as high as 47%. Spiked-in Jurkat TCR RNA equal to a single cell's worth was reported to be detectable even within 1,100,000 naive CD8 T cells.

Including the terminal cysteine and phenylalanine, the CDR3 comprises 14 residues. The retained sequence is limited to the CDR3, 42 bases, with the frame set at the first base. From the germline V gene, CDR1 is SGDLS and CDR2 is YYNGEE. Preparation of the library involved PCR. The instrument was an Illumina HiSeq 4000. Preparation of bulk TCR libraries followed a previously described approach, with the TCR primers listed in Table S5. The Qiagen AllPrep DNA/RNA kit was used to purify total RNA. Before analysis, reads from multiple sequencing runs of one library were combined. Concerning the study's data processing: Reads were retained only if their TCR constant sequence matched exactly, and those retained reads were trimmed to 150 nt and grouped according to their 12-nt molecular barcodes. Reads within each barcode group were sub-clustered using a 15% Levenshtein threshold, and quality-weighted consensus sequences were constructed for each RNA molecule. Non-functional sequences were removed, as were lower-count sequences one edit away from another. Based on fitting two negative binomial distributions, any barcode sub-cluster with under 20% of the maximum read count was discarded. TCRdb's own reprocessing of the public reads used fastp at Q25 and MiXCR and kept productive beta chains. CDR3 protein sequences are deduplicated, and each keeps its most common genes and DNA. TCRdb, not the original authors, processed these V and J calls. This sample has 250,000 to 400,000 distinct CDR3 sequences in its table, and around a fifth of those were observed once. The top ten hold about 0.79% of the sample.

Naive CD8 T cell libraries were made from roughly 18,000 to 920,000 sorted cells using 10%, 30% or 50% of purified RNA. On a BD FACSAria II, naive CD8 T cells were FACS-sorted as CD8+CD4-CCR7+CD45RA+ and collected into RLT Plus buffer. To test detection sensitivity, Jurkat RNA equivalent to approximately nine TCR copies was spiked into samples of roughly 18,000-1,000,000 naive CD8 T cells. CD8 T cells were enriched using RosetteSep CD8+ T Cell Enrichment Cocktail and Ficoll-Paque, and the enriched cells then underwent ACK red cell lysis. For this clonotype: Its cognate antigen has yet to be identified. A much larger clone differs from this one at a single base, so this may be a read error.

The sequencing sample was made of naive CD8+ T cells from blood, with Jurkat cell RNA spiked in. Taken with the paper, the label for cell subset or site translates to: FACS-sorted CD8+CD4-CCR7+CD45RA+ naive T cells. This chain is built from TRBV9 and TRBJ1-5; the D gene identity is not certain. This receptor was identified in a human donor in good health. Some libraries in this study had Jurkat cell RNA spiked in. The CDR3 corresponds to CACSIGSSNQPQHF. The bases read TGTGCCTGCAGCATTGGAAGTAGCAATCAGCCCCAGCATTTT.